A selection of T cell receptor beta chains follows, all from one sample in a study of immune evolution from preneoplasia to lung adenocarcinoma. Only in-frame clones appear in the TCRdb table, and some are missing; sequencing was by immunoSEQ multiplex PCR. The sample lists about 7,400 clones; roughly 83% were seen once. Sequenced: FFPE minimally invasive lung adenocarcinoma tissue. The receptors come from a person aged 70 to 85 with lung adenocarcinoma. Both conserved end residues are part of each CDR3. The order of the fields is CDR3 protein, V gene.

cdr3_aa: CASSLGQGVFF
v_call: TRBV7-9

cdr3_aa: CASSEDFGQGLAKNIQYF
v_call: TRBV6-1

cdr3_aa: CASGLDPAGAGYQPQHF
v_call: TRBV12-5

cdr3_aa: CASSHGAGGDTQYF
v_call: TRBV6-5

cdr3_aa: CASSYWRTGQETQYF
v_call: TRBV5-8

cdr3_aa: CASSPLPTEQFF
v_call: TRBV7-6

cdr3_aa: CASSYSQGLANYGYTF
v_call: TRBV6-5

cdr3_aa: CASKIQAERNTGELFF
v_call: TRBV19

cdr3_aa: CASSLGPNTEAFF
v_call: TRBV6-5

cdr3_aa: CAWSVQYEQYF
v_call: TRBV30

cdr3_aa: CASSLGSWLGTF
v_call: TRBV5-1

cdr3_aa: CARTVWRGLYYEQYF
v_call: TRBV5-3

cdr3_aa: CSTKEGTGEQYF
v_call: TRBV29-1

cdr3_aa: CASSSERNTIYF
v_call: TRBV7-2

cdr3_aa: CASEGRPNTGELFF
v_call: TRBV5-1

cdr3_aa: CSVDLGNTIYF
v_call: TRBV29-1

cdr3_aa: CASSKGSSDTQYF
v_call: TRBV19

cdr3_aa: CASSPRALGALNQPQHF
v_call: TRBV5-5

cdr3_aa: CATRGPFTGELFF
v_call: TRBV15

cdr3_aa: CASSLGTRGDTQYF
v_call: TRBV7-9

cdr3_aa: CASSPGTDTQYF
v_call: TRBV18

cdr3_aa: CASSSGELAAYNEQFF
v_call: TRBV7-6

cdr3_aa: CASSLGTGQGAYEQYF
v_call: TRBV7-8

cdr3_aa: CASSDLAGDTETQYF
v_call: TRBV25-1

cdr3_aa: CAISATGTPQETQYF
v_call: TRBV10-3

cdr3_aa: CASSPSPRGGEQFF
v_call: TRBV5-4

cdr3_aa: CASSLMGNTEAFF
v_call: TRBV7-3

cdr3_aa: CASSDIGQGPNEQFF
v_call: TRBV6-4

cdr3_aa: CASSTIKAQFF
v_call: TRBV27

cdr3_aa: CASSHGTEYEQYF
v_call: TRBV4-3

cdr3_aa: CASSSGQDGGPQHF
v_call: TRBV5-1

cdr3_aa: CSVSPGGSSYNEQFF
v_call: TRBV29-1

cdr3_aa: CASSPWGGLTKNIQYF
v_call: TRBV27

cdr3_aa: CASSWAANTGELFF
v_call: TRBV7-3

cdr3_aa: CASSPGTRLYEQYF
v_call: TRBV7-8

cdr3_aa: CASSPGAAREAFF
v_call: TRBV27

cdr3_aa: CASSVVGRGYTF
v_call: TRBV9

cdr3_aa: CASSYSEGTTDTQYF
v_call: TRBV6-6

cdr3_aa: CASSAGLAGDNEQFF
v_call: TRBV11-1

cdr3_aa: CATSPFAGETETQYF
v_call: TRBV15

cdr3_aa: CASSPGLVSTDTQYF
v_call: TRBV11-2